This TCR beta chain derives from a study of technical replicates of blood from a handful of donors. Data came from immunoSEQ multiplex PCR; TCRdb stores just in-frame clones and leaves some out. This table holds around 68,000 clones, 95% to 98% found once. The length of the CDR3 is 15 residues. CDR1 is SGDLS, CDR2 YYNGEE, per germline. With V trimmed by 1 base and J by 2 bases, 5 bases remained unmatched. Sequences were obtained from T cells isolated from PBMCs. The clonotype originates from a human donor in good health. The V gene is TRBV9, the J gene TRBJ2-7; TRBD2 matches at 8 bases. The CDR3 nucleotides are TGTGCCAGCAGCGTAACGGGAGGGCCTCCCTACGAGCAGTACTTC. Protein: CASSVTGGPPYEQYF.